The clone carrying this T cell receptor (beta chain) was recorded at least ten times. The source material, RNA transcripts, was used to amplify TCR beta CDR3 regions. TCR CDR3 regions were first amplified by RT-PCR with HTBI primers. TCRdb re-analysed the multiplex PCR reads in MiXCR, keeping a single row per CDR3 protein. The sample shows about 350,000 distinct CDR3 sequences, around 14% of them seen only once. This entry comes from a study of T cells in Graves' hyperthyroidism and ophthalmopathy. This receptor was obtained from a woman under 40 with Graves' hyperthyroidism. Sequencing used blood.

In DNA, the CDR3 is TGCGCCAGCGGGGCATACGGGGAGCTGTTTTTT. This translates into CASGAYGELFF. This sequence joins TRBV10-2 and TRBJ2-2; D perhaps matches TRBD1 (5 bases). Trimming took 8 bases from V and 7 from J, leaving 8 bases between them. Germline CDR1 is WSHSY and CDR2 is SAAADI. The CDR3 is 11 amino acids.